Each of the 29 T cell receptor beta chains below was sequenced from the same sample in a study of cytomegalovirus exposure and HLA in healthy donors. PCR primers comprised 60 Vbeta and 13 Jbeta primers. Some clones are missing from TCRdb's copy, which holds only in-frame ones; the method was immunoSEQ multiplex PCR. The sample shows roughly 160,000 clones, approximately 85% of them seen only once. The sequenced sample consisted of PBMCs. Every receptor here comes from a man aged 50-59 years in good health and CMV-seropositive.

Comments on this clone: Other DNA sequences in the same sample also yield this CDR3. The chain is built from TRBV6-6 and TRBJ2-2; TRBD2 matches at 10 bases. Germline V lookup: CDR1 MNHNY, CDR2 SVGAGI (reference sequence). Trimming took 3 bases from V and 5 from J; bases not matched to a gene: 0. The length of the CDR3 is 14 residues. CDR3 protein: CASSYSGGTGELFF. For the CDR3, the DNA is TGTGCCAGCAGTTATAGCGGGGGGACCGGGGAGCTGTTTTTT.

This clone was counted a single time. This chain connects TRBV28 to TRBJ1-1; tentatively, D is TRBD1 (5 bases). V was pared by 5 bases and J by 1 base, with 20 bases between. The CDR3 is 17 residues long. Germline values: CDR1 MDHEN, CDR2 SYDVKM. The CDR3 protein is CASSTTVLSYSNTEAFF. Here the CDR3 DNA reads TGTGCCAGCAGTACGACAGTCCTATCCTATTCGAACACTGAAGCTTTCTTT.

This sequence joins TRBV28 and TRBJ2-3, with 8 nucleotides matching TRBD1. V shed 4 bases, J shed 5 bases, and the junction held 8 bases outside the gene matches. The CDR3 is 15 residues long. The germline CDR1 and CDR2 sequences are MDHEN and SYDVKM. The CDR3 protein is CASSYLGQGGDTQYF. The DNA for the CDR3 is TGTGCCAGCAGTTACCTCGGACAGGGAGGAGATACGCAGTATTTT.

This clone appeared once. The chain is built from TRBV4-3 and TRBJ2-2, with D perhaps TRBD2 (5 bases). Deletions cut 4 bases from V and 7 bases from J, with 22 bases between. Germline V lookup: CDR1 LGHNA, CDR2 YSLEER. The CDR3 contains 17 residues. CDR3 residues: CASSPLHGNIRGGELFF. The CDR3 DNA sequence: TGCGCCAGCAGCCCTCTCCACGGGAATATCCGTGGCGGGGAGCTGTTTTTT.

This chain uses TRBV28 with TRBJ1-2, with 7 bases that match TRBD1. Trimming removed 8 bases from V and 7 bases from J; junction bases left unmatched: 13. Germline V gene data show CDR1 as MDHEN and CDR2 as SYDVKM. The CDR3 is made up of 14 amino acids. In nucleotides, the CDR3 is TGTGCCAGCGGGACGGGACAGAGAGTAGGTGGCTACACCTTC. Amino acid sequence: CASGTGQRVGGYTF.

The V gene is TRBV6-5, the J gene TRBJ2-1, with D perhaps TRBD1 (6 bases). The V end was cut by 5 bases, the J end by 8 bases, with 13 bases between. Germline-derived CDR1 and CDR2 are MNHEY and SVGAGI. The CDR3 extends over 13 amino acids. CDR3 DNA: TGTGCCAGCAGTGCGGACAGATTCTATGAGCAGTTCTTC. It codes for CASSADRFYEQFF.

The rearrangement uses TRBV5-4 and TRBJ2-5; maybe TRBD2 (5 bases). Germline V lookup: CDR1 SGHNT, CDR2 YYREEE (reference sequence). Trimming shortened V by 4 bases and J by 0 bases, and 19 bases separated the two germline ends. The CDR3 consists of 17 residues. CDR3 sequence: CASSKGLGYFDQETQYF. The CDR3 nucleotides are TGTGCCAGCAGCAAAGGACTTGGCTACTTCGACCAAGAGACCCAGTACTTC.

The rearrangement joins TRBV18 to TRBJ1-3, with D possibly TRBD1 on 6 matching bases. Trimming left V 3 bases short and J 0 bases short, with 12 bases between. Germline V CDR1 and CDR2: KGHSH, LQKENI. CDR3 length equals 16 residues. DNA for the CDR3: TGTGCCAGCTCACCCCAGGAAGGGGGCTCTGGAAACACCATATATTTT. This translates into CASSPQEGGSGNTIYF.

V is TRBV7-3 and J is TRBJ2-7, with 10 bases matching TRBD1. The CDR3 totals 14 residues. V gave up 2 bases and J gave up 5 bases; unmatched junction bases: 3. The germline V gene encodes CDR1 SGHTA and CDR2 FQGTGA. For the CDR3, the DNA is TGTGCCAGCAGCTTATTCGGGACAGGGGACGAGCAGTACTTC. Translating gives CASSLFGTGDEQYF.

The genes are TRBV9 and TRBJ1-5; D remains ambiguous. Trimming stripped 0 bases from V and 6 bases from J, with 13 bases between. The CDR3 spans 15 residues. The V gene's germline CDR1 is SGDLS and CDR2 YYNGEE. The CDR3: CASSVDGSLIQPQHF. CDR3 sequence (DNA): TGTGCCAGCAGCGTAGACGGGTCCCTGATTCAGCCCCAGCATTTT. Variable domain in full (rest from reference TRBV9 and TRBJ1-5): DSGVTQTPKHLITATGQRVTLRCSPRSGDLSVYWYQQSLDQGLQFLIQYYNGEERAKGNILERFSAQQFPDLHSELNLSSLELGDSALYFCASSVDGSLIQPQHFGDGTRLSIL.

CDR3 sequence reads: CASSPSMLSGFGQPQHF. CDR3 nucleotide sequence: TGTGCCAGCTCACCGTCCATGTTGTCGGGGTTTGGTCAGCCCCAGCATTTT. The J gene is TRBJ1-5, the V gene TRBV18; D call uncertain. Germline loops: CDR1 KGHSH, CDR2 LQKENI. The CDR3 has 17 residues. V was cut by 3 bases and J by 6 bases, with 21 bases left in between.

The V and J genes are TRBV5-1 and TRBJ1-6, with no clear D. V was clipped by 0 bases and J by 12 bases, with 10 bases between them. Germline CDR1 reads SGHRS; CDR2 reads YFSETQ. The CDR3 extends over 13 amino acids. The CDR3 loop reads CASSLGLAEPLHF. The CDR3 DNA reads TGCGCCAGCAGCTTGGGTCTCGCGGAACCCCTCCACTTT.

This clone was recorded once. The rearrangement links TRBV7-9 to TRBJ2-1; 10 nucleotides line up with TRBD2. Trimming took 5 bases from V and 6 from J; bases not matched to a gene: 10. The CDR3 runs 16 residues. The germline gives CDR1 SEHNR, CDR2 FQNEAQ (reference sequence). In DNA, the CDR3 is TGTGCCAGCAGCCTTACAGGTAGCGGGAGGCTCAATGAGCAGTTCTTC. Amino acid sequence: CASSLTGSGRLNEQFF.

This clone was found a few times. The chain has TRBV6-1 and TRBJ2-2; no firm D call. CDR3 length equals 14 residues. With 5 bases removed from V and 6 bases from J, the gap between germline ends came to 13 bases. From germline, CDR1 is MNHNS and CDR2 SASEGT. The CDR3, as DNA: TGTGCCAGCAGTTCTTCTAGTTCCCCCGGGGAGCTGTTTTTT. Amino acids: CASSSSSSPGELFF.

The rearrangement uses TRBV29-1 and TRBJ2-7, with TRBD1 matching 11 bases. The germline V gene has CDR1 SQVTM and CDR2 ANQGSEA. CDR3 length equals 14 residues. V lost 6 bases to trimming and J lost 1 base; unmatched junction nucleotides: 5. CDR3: CSVWDRGVSYEQYF. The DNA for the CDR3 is TGCAGCGTGTGGGACAGGGGGGTTTCCTACGAGCAGTACTTC.

The CDR3 loop is CASSPPTGTQYF. The CDR3 region has the DNA TGTGCCAGCAGCCCCCCCACGGGGACCCAGTACTTC. The chain combines TRBV7-9 with TRBJ2-5; D gene uncertain. Trimming took off 5 bases at V and 7 bases at J, with 11 bases between the two ends. This CDR3 spans 12 amino acids. Germline V CDR1 and CDR2: SEHNR, FQNEAQ (reference sequence).

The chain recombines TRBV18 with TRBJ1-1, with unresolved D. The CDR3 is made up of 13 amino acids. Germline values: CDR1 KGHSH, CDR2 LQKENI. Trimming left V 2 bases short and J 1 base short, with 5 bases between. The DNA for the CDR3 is TGTGCCAGCTCACCAGGAGAGAACACTGAAGCTTTCTTT. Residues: CASSPGENTEAFF.

As DNA, the CDR3 is TGTGCCAGCAGCGTAGCCGGGTCGTCTGGGGCCAACGTCCTGACTTTC. Translation: CASSVAGSSGANVLTF. The chain recombines TRBV9 with TRBJ2-6; D unclear. Germline V CDR1 and CDR2: SGDLS, YYNGEE. V gave up 0 bases and J gave up 1 base, with 8 bases separating them. The CDR3 has 16 residues.

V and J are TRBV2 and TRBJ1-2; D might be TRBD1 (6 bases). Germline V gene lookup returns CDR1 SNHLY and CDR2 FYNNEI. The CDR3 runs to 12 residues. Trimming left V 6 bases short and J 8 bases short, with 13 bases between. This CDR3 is CASSLTGTGYTF. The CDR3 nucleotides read TGTGCCAGCAGCTTAACCGGGACAGGCTACACCTTC.

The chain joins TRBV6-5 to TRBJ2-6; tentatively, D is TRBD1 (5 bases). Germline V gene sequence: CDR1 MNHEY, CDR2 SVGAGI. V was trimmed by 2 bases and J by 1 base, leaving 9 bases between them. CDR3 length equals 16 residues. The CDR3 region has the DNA TGTGCCAGCAGTTACCCGACAGAGTCTGGGGCCAACGTCCTGACTTTC. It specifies CASSYPTESGANVLTF.

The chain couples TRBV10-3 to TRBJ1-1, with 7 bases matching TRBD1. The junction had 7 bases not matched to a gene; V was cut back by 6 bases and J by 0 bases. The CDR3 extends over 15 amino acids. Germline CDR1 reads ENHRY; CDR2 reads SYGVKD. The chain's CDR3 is CAISRQGGMNTEAFF. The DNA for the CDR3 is TGTGCCATCAGCCGACAGGGCGGGATGAACACTGAAGCTTTCTTT.

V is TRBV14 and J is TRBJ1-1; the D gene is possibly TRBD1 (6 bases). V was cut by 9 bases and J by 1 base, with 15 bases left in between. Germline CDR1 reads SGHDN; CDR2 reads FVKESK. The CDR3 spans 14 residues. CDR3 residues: CASKTGHWNTEAFF. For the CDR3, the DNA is TGTGCCAGTAAAACGGGACATTGGAACACTGAAGCTTTCTTT.

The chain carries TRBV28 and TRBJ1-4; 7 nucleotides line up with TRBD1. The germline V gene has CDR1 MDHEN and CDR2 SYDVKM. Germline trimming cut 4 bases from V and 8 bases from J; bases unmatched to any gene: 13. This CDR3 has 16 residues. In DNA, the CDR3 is TGTGCCAGCAGTTCTATTCAACAGGGGCGTCGGGAAAAACTGTTTTTT. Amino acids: CASSSIQQGRREKLFF.

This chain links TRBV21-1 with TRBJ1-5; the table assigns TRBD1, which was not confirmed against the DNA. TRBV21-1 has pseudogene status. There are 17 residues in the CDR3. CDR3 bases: TGTGCCAGCAGCAAAAAAGGGGCGGACGGTTACAATCAGCCCCAGCATTTT. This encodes CASSKKGADGYNQPQHF.

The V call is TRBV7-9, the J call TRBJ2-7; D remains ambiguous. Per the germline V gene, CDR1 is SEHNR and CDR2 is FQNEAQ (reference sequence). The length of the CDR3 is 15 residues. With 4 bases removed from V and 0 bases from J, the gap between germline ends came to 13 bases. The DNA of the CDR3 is TGTGCCAGCAGCTCTATAGACTGGAGCTCCTACGAGCAGTACTTC. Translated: CASSSIDWSSYEQYF.

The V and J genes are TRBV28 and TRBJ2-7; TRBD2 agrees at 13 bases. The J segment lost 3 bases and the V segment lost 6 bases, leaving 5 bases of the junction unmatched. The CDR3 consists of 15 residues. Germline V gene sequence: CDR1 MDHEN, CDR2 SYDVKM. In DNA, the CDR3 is TGTGCCAGCAGAAATGGACTAGCGGGAGTCTACGAGCAGTACTTC. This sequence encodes CASRNGLAGVYEQYF.

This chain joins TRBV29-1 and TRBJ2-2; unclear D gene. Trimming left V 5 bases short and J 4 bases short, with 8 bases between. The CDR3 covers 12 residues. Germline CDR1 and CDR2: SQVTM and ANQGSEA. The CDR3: CSVPSGTGELFF. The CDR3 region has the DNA TGCAGCGTTCCATCCGGCACCGGGGAGCTGTTTTTT.

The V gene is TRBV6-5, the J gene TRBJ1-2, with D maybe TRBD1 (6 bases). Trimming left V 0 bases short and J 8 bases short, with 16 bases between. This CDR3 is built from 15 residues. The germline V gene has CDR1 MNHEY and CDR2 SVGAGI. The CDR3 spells CASSYSSIQGKGYTF. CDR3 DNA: TGTGCCAGCAGTTACTCGAGTATACAGGGTAAGGGCTACACCTTC.

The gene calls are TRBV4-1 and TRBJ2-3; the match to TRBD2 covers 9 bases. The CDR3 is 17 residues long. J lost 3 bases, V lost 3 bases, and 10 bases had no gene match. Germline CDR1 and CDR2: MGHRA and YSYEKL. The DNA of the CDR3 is TGCGCCAGCAGCCATCAGATTCGCGGGAGGGGGACAGATACGCAGTATTTT. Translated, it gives CASSHQIRGRGTDTQYF.